The text below deals with one TCR beta chain. The antigen is undetermined. 60 Vbeta and 13 Jbeta primers were used in PCR. TCRdb's table, derived via immunoSEQ multiplex PCR, lists solely in-frame clones and lacks some. The table records 200,000 to 250,000 clones, 81% of them present only once. This entry belongs to a study of cytomegalovirus exposure and HLA in healthy donors. Study information: Assignment to the Caucasian-associated ancestry cluster applied to about 80% of the approximately 420 genotyped donors. Study results and caveats: Based on reports, TCR beta sequences accurately predicted HLA-A and HLA-B alleles for most subjects.

Germline trimming cut 6 bases from V and 5 bases from J; bases unmatched to any gene: 8. Per germline, CDR1 MNHEY and CDR2 SMNVEV (reference sequence). CDR3 length: 14 residues. This rearrangement joins TRBV27 to TRBJ2-5; 8 nucleotides line up with TRBD1. The sequence was obtained from a woman aged 55-70 years in good health and CMV-seropositive. The sample comprised PBMCs. CDR3 sequence reads: CASSPGQGGETQYF. CDR3 nucleotides: TGTGCCAGCAGCCCAGGACAGGGTGGGGAGACCCAGTACTTC.